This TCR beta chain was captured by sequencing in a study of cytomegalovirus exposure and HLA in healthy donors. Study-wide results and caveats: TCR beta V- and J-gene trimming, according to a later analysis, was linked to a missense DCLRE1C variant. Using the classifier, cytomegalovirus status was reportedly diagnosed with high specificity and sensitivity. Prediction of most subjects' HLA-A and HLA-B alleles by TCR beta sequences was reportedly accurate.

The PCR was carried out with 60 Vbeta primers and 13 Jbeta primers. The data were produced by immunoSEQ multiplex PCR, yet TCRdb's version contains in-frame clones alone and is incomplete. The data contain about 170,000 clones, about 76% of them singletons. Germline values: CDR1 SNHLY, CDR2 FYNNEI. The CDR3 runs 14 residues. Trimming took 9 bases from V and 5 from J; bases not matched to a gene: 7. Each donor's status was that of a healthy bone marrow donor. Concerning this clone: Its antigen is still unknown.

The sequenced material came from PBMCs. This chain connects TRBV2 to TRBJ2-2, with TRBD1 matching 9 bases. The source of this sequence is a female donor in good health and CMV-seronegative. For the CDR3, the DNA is TGTGCCAGGGGGACAGGGTTTCATACCGGGGAGCTGTTTTTT. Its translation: CARGTGFHTGELFF.